The present entry profiles one T cell receptor beta chain with its context. Blood was sampled at baseline, cycle 4 day 1, and cycle 7 day 1. Sequencing used immunoSEQ multiplex PCR; TCRdb keeps in-frame clones, though not all of them. Of roughly 56,000 clones in the sample, roughly 82% are singletons; the top ten hold roughly 4%. This entry comes from a study of OX40 agonist ivuxolimab in advanced cancers. Overall study context: Ivuxolimab, an agonist antibody against OX40 (CD134), was given to patients. The dose-escalation cohort had hepatocellular carcinoma, melanoma, renal cell or head and neck cancer. Ivuxolimab was delivered to patients intravenously every 2 weeks at doses spanning 0.01 to 10 mg/kg.

This TCR derives from an adult with an advanced solid tumor such as melanoma, head and neck, liver or kidney cancer. This specimen consisted of CD4+ or CD8+ T cells sorted from blood, obtained in a trial of the OX40 agonist ivuxolimab.

The CDR3 coding sequence is TGTGCCAGCAGCCCGGTAGCTGGAAACACCATATATTTT. Its translation is CASSPVAGNTIYF. The chain has TRBV6-5 and TRBJ1-3, with D hard to call. Trimming left V 6 bases short and J 2 bases short, with 8 bases between. Germline loops: CDR1 MNHEY, CDR2 SVGAGI. The CDR3 is made up of 13 amino acids.